This entry lists 9 T cell receptor beta chains sequenced from one sample in a study of blood T cell repertoires in COVID-19. Clones were read by immunoSEQ multiplex PCR, and TCRdb kept only the in-frame ones, dropping some. Of a few hundred thousand clones listed, around 83% are singletons. Specimen: peripheral blood. Source of these receptors: a man between 45 and 60 years old who had recovered from COVID-19.

The chain is built from TRBV19 and TRBJ1-2; weak D call: TRBD1 (6 bases). V was clipped by 6 bases and J by 3 bases, with 14 bases between them. Germline values: CDR1 LNHDA, CDR2 SQIVND (reference sequence). The CDR3 covers 14 residues. The CDR3 protein is CASRPGESDYGYTF. The CDR3 coding sequence is TGTGCCAGTAGACCAGGGGAGAGTGACTATGGCTACACCTTC.

This sequence joins TRBV3-1 (or the pseudogene TRBV3-2) and TRBJ1-2; D is perhaps TRBD1 (6 bases). The length of the CDR3 is 16 residues. The V and J ends lost 2 bases and 2 bases respectively, with 15 bases between them. CDR1 is LGHDT, CDR2 YNNKEL, per germline (reference sequence). The CDR3 DNA is TGTGCCAGCAGCCAACCCCGAACAGGGAAAAACTATGGCTACACCTTC. As protein: CASSQPRTGKNYGYTF.

This rearrangement joins TRBV10-2 to TRBJ1-1; 8 bases line up with TRBD1. Unmatched junction bases numbered 10, after V lost 6 bases and J lost 7 bases. The CDR3 runs 14 residues. Germline V gene data show CDR1 as WSHSY and CDR2 as SAAADI. The CDR3 sequence is CASRGASGGGEAFF. CDR3 DNA: TGCGCCAGCAGAGGAGCCTCAGGGGGCGGTGAAGCTTTCTTT.

The V and J genes are TRBV6-5 and TRBJ1-3, with D unresolved. The CDR3 contains 14 residues. Germline V gives CDR1 MNHEY, CDR2 SVGAGI. V lost 4 bases and J 3 bases, leaving 10 bases between the germline ends. CDR3 sequence reads: CASSSWALGNTIYF. CDR3 DNA sequence: TGTGCCAGCAGTTCCTGGGCCCTTGGAAACACCATATATTTT.

The gene calls are TRBV14 and TRBJ2-1; D perhaps matches TRBD1 (5 bases). Germline assignment: CDR1 SGHDN and CDR2 FVKESK. The V and J ends lost 0 bases and 4 bases respectively, with 7 bases between them. CDR3 size: 14 residues. The CDR3 here is CASSQDYRYNEQFF. Written as DNA, the CDR3 is TGTGCCAGCAGCCAAGATTACAGGTACAATGAGCAGTTCTTC.

The rearrangement uses TRBV3-1 (or the pseudogene TRBV3-2) and TRBJ2-2; 8 bases map to TRBD2. The CDR3 totals 16 residues. The ends lost 1 base at V and 2 bases at J; junction bases unmatched: 3. Germline CDR1 is LGHDT and CDR2 is YNNKEL (reference sequence). The CDR3 DNA reads TGTGCCAGCAGCCAAGCTACTAGCGGCAACACCGGGGAGCTGTTTTTT. The encoded protein is CASSQATSGNTGELFF.

The chain links TRBV5-1 to TRBJ2-2, with D tentatively TRBD1 (6 bases). This CDR3 comprises 15 residues. CDR1 and CDR2 from the germline V gene are SGHRS and YFSETQ. Trimming pared 0 bases from V and 5 bases from J, leaving 11 bases between. CDR3 DNA sequence: TGCGCCAGCAGCTTGGAAGGCAGGGGAACCGGGGAGCTGTTTTTT. Translated, it gives CASSLEGRGTGELFF.

This clone came up a few times. V is TRBV11-2 and J is TRBJ1-1; TRBD1 matches 7 bases. The CDR3 runs 13 residues. V was clipped by 5 bases and J by 5 bases; unmatched bases: 5. Germline V gene lookup returns CDR1 SGHAT and CDR2 FQNNGV. CDR3: CASSQQGRTEAFF. CDR3 in DNA: TGTGCCAGCAGCCAACAGGGGCGAACTGAAGCTTTCTTT.

This chain connects TRBV13 to TRBJ2-1, with 15 bases identical to TRBD2. Germline V CDR1 and CDR2: PRHDT, FYEKMQ (reference sequence). V trimming: 5 bases; J trimming: 9 bases; junction bases outside the gene matches: 8. The CDR3 extends over 16 amino acids. In DNA form, the CDR3 reads TGTGCCAGCAGCGTGGGGACTAGCGGGAGGTATAGTGAGCAGTTCTTC. Translating gives CASSVGTSGRYSEQFF. Complete variable domain (other parts from reference TRBV13 and TRBJ2-1): AAGVIQSPRHLIKEKRETATLKCYPIPRHDTVYWYQQGPGQDPQFLISFYEKMQSDKGSIPDRFSAQQFSDYHSELNMSSLELGDSALYFCASSVGTSGRYSEQFFGPGTRLTVL.